This T cell receptor (beta chain) was observed in a study of response to subunit inactivated influenza vaccine. Study-wide results and limits: There was a suggestion from the authors that each seasonal influenza vaccination recruits few new T cells.

TCRdb re-analysed the RT-PCR reads in MiXCR, keeping a single row per CDR3 protein. The table shows approximately 480,000 distinct CDR3 sequences, with around 9.9% occurring only once. In regard to this clonotype: Its target is unknown.

The starting material was PBMCs from blood, obtained about 40 days after vaccination. The TCR originated in a man aged 50-59 years who received an inactivated influenza vaccine.

The CDR3 reads CRAGGGDYGYTF. The CDR3 bases are TGCAGGGCGGGGGGCGGAGACTATGGCTACACCTTC. The chain uses TRBV20-1 and TRBJ1-2, with D perhaps TRBD1 (6 bases). The CDR3 spans 12 residues. Germline V gene lookup returns CDR1 DFQATT and CDR2 SNEGSKA (reference sequence).